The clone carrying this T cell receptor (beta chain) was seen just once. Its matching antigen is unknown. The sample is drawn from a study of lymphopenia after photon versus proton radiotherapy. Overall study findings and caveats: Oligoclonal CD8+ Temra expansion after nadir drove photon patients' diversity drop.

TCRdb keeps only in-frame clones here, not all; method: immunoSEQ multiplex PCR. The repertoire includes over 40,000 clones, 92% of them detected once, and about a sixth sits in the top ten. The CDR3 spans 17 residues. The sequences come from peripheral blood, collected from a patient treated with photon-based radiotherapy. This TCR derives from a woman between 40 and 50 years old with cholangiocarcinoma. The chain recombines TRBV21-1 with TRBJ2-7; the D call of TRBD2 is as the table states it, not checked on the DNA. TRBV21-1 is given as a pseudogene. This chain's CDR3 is CASSDLSGLESPYEQYF. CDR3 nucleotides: TGTGCCAGCAGCGACCTTTCTGGACTCGAATCCCCCTACGAGCAGTACTTC.